The entry below describes one TCR beta chain. These data are taken from a study of T cell responses to AZD1222 COVID-19 vaccine. Clones were sequenced by immunoSEQ multiplex PCR, and TCRdb holds only the in-frame ones, with some missing. The data show around 50,000 clones, with 89% seen just once and over 4% held by the top ten. Sequences were derived from peripheral blood, sampled 28 days after the second AZD1222 dose. This clonotype originated in an adult who received the AZD1222 COVID-19 vaccine.

CDR3 nucleotides: TGTGCCAGCACCAGGTCCCGGGAGACCCAGTACTTC. Amino acids: CASTRSRETQYF. The rearrangement uses TRBV6-5 and TRBJ2-5, with D hard to call. Trimming took 7 bases from V and 5 from J, leaving 11 bases between them. The germline V gene encodes CDR1 MNHEY and CDR2 SVGAGI. The CDR3 has 12 amino acids.